The 5 T cell receptor beta chains below come from one sample, sequenced in a study of a mutant IDH1 vaccine in newly diagnosed glioma. Sequencing was performed with immunoSEQ multiplex PCR; in TCRdb, only in-frame clones are kept and a portion is missing. Of 30,000 to 35,000 clones in the sample, over 50% were seen once. Time point given: week 5, during vaccination. Vaccine doses each comprised 300 ug of mutant IDH1 20-mer peptide, with topical imiquimod. These receptors have no known antigen. The source was PBMCs, collected from a glioma patient whose treatment included an IDH1 peptide vaccine. The receptors originated from a woman aged 18-29 years with glioma.

The rearrangement joins TRBV4-3 to TRBJ1-4; 10 bases fit TRBD1. The germline V gene encodes CDR1 LGHNA and CDR2 YSLEER. Unmatched junction bases numbered 4, after V lost 0 bases and J lost 3 bases. This CDR3 contains 17 residues. The CDR3 coding sequence is TGCGCCAGCAGCCAAGAGGGGACAGGGGACCCTAATGAAAAACTGTTTTTT. Its translation: CASSQEGTGDPNEKLFF.

The rearrangement joins TRBV6-1 to TRBJ2-3; 10 bases are a match to TRBD2. There are 14 residues in the CDR3. In germline, CDR1 is MNHNS, CDR2 SASEGT. Germline trimming cut 6 bases from V and 2 bases from J; bases unmatched to any gene: 2. For the CDR3, the DNA is TGTGCCAGCAGACTAGCGGGAAACACAGATACGCAGTATTTT. Translated, it gives CASRLAGNTDTQYF.

This clone was detected only a few times. The V call is TRBV6-4, the J call TRBJ1-2, with D unclear. This CDR3 is built from 11 residues. Germline CDR1 is MRHNA and CDR2 is SNTAGT. V was trimmed by 7 bases and J by 1 base, leaving 4 bases between them. The CDR3 region has the DNA TGTGCCAGCATGAGTAACTATGGCTACACCTTC. This translates into CASMSNYGYTF.

This clone has more than one count but fewer than ten. DNA for the CDR3: TGTGCCAGCAGCTTACCATTTCGGAGTGGCTACACCTTC. Protein: CASSLPFRSGYTF. V and J are TRBV11-2 and TRBJ1-2; no reliable D call. Germline CDR1 and CDR2: SGHAT and FQNNGV. The CDR3 totals 13 residues. With 2 bases removed from V and 7 bases from J, the gap between germline ends came to 11 bases.

The chain links TRBV27 to TRBJ1-5; D is unclear. Germline V gene sequence: CDR1 MNHEY, CDR2 SMNVEV (reference sequence). The CDR3 is 15 amino acids. Trimming took 6 bases from V and 0 from J, leaving 12 bases between them. CDR3 loop: CASRVMGNSNQPQHF. The CDR3 DNA reads as TGTGCCAGCAGAGTAATGGGAAATAGCAATCAGCCCCAGCATTTT.